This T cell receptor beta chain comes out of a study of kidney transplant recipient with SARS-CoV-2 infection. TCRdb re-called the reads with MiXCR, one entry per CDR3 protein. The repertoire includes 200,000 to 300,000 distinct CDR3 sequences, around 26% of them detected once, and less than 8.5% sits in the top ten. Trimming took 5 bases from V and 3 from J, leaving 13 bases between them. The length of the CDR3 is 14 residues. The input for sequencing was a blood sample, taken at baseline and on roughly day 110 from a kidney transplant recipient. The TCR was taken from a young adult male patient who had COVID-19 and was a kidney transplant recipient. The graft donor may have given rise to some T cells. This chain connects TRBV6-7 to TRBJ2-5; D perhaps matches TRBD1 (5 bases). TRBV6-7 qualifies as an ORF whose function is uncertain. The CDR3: CASSPASGKETQYF. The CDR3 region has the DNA TGTGCCAGCAGTCCGGCCTCAGGGAAAGAGACCCAGTACTTC.